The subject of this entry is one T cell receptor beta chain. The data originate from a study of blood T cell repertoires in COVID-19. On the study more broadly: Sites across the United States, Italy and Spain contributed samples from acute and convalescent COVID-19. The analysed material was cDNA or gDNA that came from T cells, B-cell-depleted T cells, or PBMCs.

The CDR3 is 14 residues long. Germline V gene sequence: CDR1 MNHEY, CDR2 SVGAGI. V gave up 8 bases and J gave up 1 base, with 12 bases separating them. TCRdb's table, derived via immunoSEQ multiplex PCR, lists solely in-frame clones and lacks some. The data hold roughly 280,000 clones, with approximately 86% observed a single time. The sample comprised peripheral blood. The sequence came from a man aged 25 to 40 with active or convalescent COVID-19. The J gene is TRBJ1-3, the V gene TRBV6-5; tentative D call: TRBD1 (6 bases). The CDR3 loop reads CASGYRASGNTIYF. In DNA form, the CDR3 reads TGTGCCAGCGGGTACAGGGCGTCTGGAAACACCATATATTTT.